This T cell receptor (beta chain) originates from a study of Ad26.COV2.S vaccination and SARS-CoV-2 variants. Study-level information: A participant enrolled in the COV1001 Ad26.COV2.S trial arm provided the sample. Whole-study findings and limits: Vaccine recipients had higher spike-specific TCR breadth than placebo recipients.

Sequencing was performed with immunoSEQ multiplex PCR; in TCRdb, only in-frame clones are kept and a portion is missing. The sample shows fewer than 500,000 clones, roughly 91% of them seen only once. As to treatment: roughly 19 received Ad26.COV2.S at low or high dose, single or two shots; about 5 received placebo; per-sample allocation not given. Sampling was done on day 63 after the first vaccine or placebo injection. As concerns this clone: The target antigen is unknown.

V shed 8 bases and J shed 5 bases, with 15 bases lying between them. The CDR3 consists of 13 residues. Per germline, CDR1 MNHEY and CDR2 SVGAGI. The sequencing here drew on peripheral blood, taken in a trial of Ad26.COV2.S vaccine versus placebo. This clonotype originated in a person aged 18-65 years who received the Ad26.COV2.S COVID-19 vaccine or a placebo. V gene TRBV6-5 combines with J gene TRBJ1-2; D remains unclear. The CDR3 bases are TGTGCCAGCCTCTCGAGCCGAGGGTATGGCTACACCTTC. It codes for CASLSSRGYGYTF.